The 5 T cell receptor beta chains below all came from one sample that was sequenced in a study of memory CD8 T cells in hepatitis C reinfection. Time point meaning: peak reinfection, 3 to 8 weeks after reinfection detection. The sorted cells went straight to TCR sequencing with no prior in vitro expansion. Data came from immunoSEQ multiplex PCR; TCRdb stores just in-frame clones and leaves some out. The data hold 35,000 to 50,000 clones, with around nine tenths observed a single time. Sequenced material: naive CD8+ T cells sorted from blood. The receptors originated from a man in his late teens or twenties with hepatitis C virus infection.

V and J are TRBV6-5 and TRBJ1-4; D is uncertain. The CDR3 totals 15 residues. Germline CDR1 MNHEY, CDR2 SVGAGI. Between the trimmed V and J ends, which lost 0 bases and 8 bases, there was a span of 13 bases. CDR3 coding DNA: TGTGCCAGCAGTTACTCCGGGGTTGCGGCAGAAAAACTGTTTTTT. It yields the protein CASSYSGVAAEKLFF.

This chain joins TRBV9 and TRBJ2-3; D is perhaps TRBD2 (5 bases). Deletions cut 0 bases from V and 6 bases from J, with 8 bases between. This CDR3 contains 13 residues. CDR1 SGDLS and CDR2 YYNGEE come from the germline V gene. In DNA, the CDR3 is TGTGCCAGCAGCGTAGCGGGGAAGGATACGCAGTATTTT. It codes for CASSVAGKDTQYF.

This sequence joins TRBV27 and TRBJ2-1; a weak D match, TRBD2 (6 bases). Germline assignment: CDR1 MNHEY and CDR2 SMNVEV (reference sequence). The CDR3 loop spans 15 amino acids. V shed 3 bases and J shed 4 bases, with 13 bases lying between them. In DNA, the CDR3 is TGTGCCAGCAGTTTCGGGGGAGGACAATACAATGAGCAGTTCTTC. The encoded protein is CASSFGGGQYNEQFF.

The V gene is TRBV7-9, the J gene TRBJ2-3; 12 positions agree with TRBD2. There are 18 residues in the CDR3. V gave up 4 bases and J gave up 4 bases; unmatched junction bases: 12. CDR1 SEHNR and CDR2 FQNEAQ come from the germline V gene (reference sequence). The CDR3 DNA reads TGTGCCAGCAGCTGGACTAGCGGGATCGGATCCTGGGCAGATACGCAGTATTTT. Translated: CASSWTSGIGSWADTQYF.

The DNA for the CDR3 is TGTGCCACCAGCAGAGACCCGGGGAGGGCTAGCCCTTCGGGGGGCTCCTACAATGAGCAGTTCTTC. Encoded protein: CATSRDPGRASPSGGSYNEQFF. The chain joins TRBV15 to TRBJ2-1, with 7 bases matching TRBD2. Germline V gene lookup returns CDR1 LNHNV and CDR2 YYDKDF (reference sequence). Unmatched junction bases numbered 20, after V lost 0 bases and J lost 0 bases. The CDR3 extends over 22 amino acids.